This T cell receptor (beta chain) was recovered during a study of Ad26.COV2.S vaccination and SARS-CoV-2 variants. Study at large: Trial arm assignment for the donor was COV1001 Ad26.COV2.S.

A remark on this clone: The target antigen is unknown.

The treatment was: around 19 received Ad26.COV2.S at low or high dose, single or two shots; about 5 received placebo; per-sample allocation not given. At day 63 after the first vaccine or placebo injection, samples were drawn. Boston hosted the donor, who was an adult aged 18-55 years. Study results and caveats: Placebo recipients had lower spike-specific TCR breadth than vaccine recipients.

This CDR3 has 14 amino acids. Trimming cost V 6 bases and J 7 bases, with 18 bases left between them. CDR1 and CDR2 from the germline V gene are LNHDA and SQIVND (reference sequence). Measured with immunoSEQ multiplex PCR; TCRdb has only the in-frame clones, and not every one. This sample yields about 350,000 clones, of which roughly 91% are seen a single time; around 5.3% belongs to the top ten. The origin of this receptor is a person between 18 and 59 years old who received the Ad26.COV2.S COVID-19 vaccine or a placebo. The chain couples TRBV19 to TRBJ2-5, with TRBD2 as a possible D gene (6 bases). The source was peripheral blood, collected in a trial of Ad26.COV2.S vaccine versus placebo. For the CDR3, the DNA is TGTGCCAGTAGAACGGGAGCCGCTGCGGGGACCCAGTACTTC. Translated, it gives CASRTGAAAGTQYF.